The entry below gives a single T cell receptor beta chain sequence along with its context. This sample was included in a study of T cells in tuberculosis. In the study overall: CD1B tetramers identified T cells specific for mycobacterial lipid GMM.

No alpha-beta pairing information exists for these sequences. Only in-frame clones appear in the TCRdb table, and some are missing; sequencing was by immunoSEQ multiplex PCR. The sample carries around 60,000 clones, 81% recorded once. Sorting used thawed, overnight-rested PBMC stained with anti-CD3, a viability dye and GMM-loaded CD1B tetramer. The lipid loaded on the CD1B tetramers was C32 glucose monomycolate from Rhodococcus equi. PBMC for tetramer sorting were first depleted of CD14-expressing monocytes. Each donor contributed roughly 92,000 sorted tetramer-negative cells. The sequence came from an adult woman with latent tuberculosis. Sequenced: CD1b-GMM tetramer-negative cells sorted from PBMCs.

The CDR3 bases are TGTGCCAGCAGTTACGAGGACAAGAACACTGAAGCTTTCTTT. Translation: CASSYEDKNTEAFF. The chain couples TRBV6-5 to TRBJ1-1; a weak D match, TRBD1 (5 bases). This CDR3 contains 14 residues. V lost 2 bases to trimming and J lost 1 base, with 8 bases between them. CDR1 MNHEY and CDR2 SVGAGI come from the germline V gene.